These 5 T cell receptor beta chains were sequenced from one sample in a study of shared T cell receptors in the human thymus. Clones were sequenced by immunoSEQ multiplex PCR, and TCRdb holds only the in-frame ones, with some missing. The data contain 500,000 to 850,000 clones, 87% of them singletons. This sample also belongs to another study, concerning human thymus T cells.

Sequenced material: thymocytes. The origin of the receptors is a boy younger than two with a congenital heart defect.

This rearrangement joins TRBV15 to TRBJ2-3; a possible D gene is TRBD1 (6 bases). The germline gives CDR1 LNHNV, CDR2 YYDKDF (reference sequence). Trimming removed 1 base at V and 0 bases at J, with 14 bases between. The CDR3 is made up of 17 amino acids. CDR3 nucleotide sequence: TGTGCCACCAGCAGAGGACAGGAAACTCGAAGCACAGATACGCAGTATTTT. This translates into CATSRGQETRSTDTQYF.

About this clone: The junction does not match germline at one end; this may be a read error. Distinct nucleotide sequences in the sample also encode this CDR3. CDR3 protein: CASSFGGDGELFF. CDR3 nucleotides: TGCGCTAGCAGTTTCGGGGGTGACGGGGAGCTGTTTTTT. The chain links TRBV5-1 to TRBJ2-2; possible D gene TRBD2, 6 bases. In germline, CDR1 is SGHRS, CDR2 YFSETQ. The CDR3 is 13 amino acids.

This chain connects TRBV5-1 to TRBJ2-3; the match to TRBD2 covers 13 bases. Germline CDR1 SGHRS, CDR2 YFSETQ. Trimming at V came to 3 bases and at J to 1 base, leaving 23 bases not matched to a gene. This CDR3 is 23 amino acids long. This chain's CDR3 is CASSSFRRLAGGDYLTGTDTQYF. The CDR3 DNA is TGCGCCAGCAGCTCGTTCCGCCGACTAGCGGGGGGCGACTACCTAACTGGCACAGATACGCAGTATTTT.

The V and J genes are TRBV5-6 and TRBJ2-7; TRBD1 agrees at 10 bases. From germline, CDR1 is SGHDT and CDR2 YYEEEE. V dropped 3 bases and J dropped 0; count of bases not matched to a gene: 3. The CDR3 covers 15 residues. In DNA form, the CDR3 reads TGTGCCAGCAGCTCGGGACAGGGGAGCTCCTACGAGCAGTACTTC. This gives the protein CASSSGQGSSYEQYF.

The chain carries TRBV7-3 and TRBJ2-1; 14 nucleotides match TRBD2. In germline, CDR1 is SGHTA, CDR2 FQGTGA. This CDR3 is built from 20 residues. J lost 0 bases, V lost 0 bases, and 7 bases had no gene match. CDR3 sequence (DNA): TGTGCCAGCAGCTTAACCCCCGGGACTAGCGGGGGCGGCTCCTACAATGAGCAGTTCTTC. This codes for CASSLTPGTSGGGSYNEQFF.